This T cell receptor beta chain was sequenced for a study of T cell repertoires in cytomegalovirus infection (dated by TCRdb to about 2019). With regard to the full study: Donor HLA type was relevant to the analysis, because carriage of CMV infection together with the matching HLA type was indicated by public TCR beta signatures.

On the study overall, not on this receptor specifically: Carriers of CMV infection plus the relevant HLA type were discriminated by the cumulative frequency of public TCR beta family members in the study cohort and in an independent roughly 350-donor cohort. The ex vivo response was dominated by HLA-C-restricted CMV-specific TCR beta clonotypes, which also provided the single most frequent clonotype in two of eight donors.

In this sample, this clonotype turned up many times. Its recognized antigen is unknown. The input lacks base qualities; no much larger clone sits a single base away. The CDR3 sequence holds 16 residues, the cysteine and phenylalanine included. Only the CDR3 DNA stays, 48 bases, in frame from base 1. V sheds 6 bases and J sheds 0 bases, leaving 16 bases between their ends. The CDR1 and CDR2 encoded by the germline V gene are LGHNT and FRNRAP. The data were produced on an Illumina HiSeq 1500. In TCRdb, the public reads were trimmed at Q25 with fastp and aligned with MiXCR, with productive beta chains retained. Rows are combined by CDR3 protein, so each entry shows the most common genes and DNA. For this sample the table gives a few hundred thousand distinct CDR3 sequences, of which around a tenth were detected only once. Roughly 4.5% of the sample is taken by the ten largest.

The sample was PBMCs. The receptor was derived from a human donor in good health (CMV status not recorded). Some clones in this sample may be carry-over from other donors' samples. The sequence links TRBV12-5 to TRBJ2-3; the D segment cannot be called with confidence. Here is the DNA: TGTGCTAGTGGACTCAACGGGTTTAGTAGCACAGATACGCAGTATTTT. Translated, this gives CASGLNGFSSTDTQYF.